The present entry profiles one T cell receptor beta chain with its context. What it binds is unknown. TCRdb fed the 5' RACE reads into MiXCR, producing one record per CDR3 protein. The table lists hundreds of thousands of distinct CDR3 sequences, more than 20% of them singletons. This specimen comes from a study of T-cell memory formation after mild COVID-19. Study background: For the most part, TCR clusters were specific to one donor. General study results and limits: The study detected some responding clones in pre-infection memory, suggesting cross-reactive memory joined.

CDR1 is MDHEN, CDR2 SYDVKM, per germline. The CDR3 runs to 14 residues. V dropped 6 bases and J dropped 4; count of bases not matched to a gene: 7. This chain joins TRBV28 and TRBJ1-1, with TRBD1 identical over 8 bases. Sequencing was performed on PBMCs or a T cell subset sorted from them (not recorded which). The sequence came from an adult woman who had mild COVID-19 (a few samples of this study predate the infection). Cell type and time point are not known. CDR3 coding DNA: TGTGCCAGCAGGTCAGGGGGCGCGGGCACTGAAGCTTTCTTT. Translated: CASRSGGAGTEAFF. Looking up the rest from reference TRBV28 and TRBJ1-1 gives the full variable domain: DVKVTQSSRYLVKRTGEKVFLECVQDMDHENMFWYRQDPGLGLRLIYFSYDVKMKEKGDIPEGYSVSREKKERFSLILESASTNQTSMYLCASRSGGAGTEAFFGQGTRLTVV.